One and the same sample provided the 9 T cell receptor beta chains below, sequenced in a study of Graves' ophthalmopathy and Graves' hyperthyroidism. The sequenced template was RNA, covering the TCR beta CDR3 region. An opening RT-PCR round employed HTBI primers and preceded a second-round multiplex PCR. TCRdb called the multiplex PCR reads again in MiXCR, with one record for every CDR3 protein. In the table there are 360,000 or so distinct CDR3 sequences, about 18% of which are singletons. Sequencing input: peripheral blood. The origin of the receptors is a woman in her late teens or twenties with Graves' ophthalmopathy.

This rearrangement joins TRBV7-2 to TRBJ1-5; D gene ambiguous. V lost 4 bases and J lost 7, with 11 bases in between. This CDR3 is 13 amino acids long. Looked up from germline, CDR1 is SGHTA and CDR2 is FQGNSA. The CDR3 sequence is CASSSQEAQPQHF. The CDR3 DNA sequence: TGTGCCAGCAGCTCCCAGGAGGCCCAGCCCCAGCATTTT.

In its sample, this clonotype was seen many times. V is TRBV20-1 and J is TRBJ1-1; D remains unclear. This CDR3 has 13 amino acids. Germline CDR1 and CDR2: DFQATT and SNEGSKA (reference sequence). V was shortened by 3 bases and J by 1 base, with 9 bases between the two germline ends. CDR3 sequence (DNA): TGCAGTGCTAGCTTTGCTGGGAACACTGAAGCTTTCTTT. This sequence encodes CSASFAGNTEAFF.

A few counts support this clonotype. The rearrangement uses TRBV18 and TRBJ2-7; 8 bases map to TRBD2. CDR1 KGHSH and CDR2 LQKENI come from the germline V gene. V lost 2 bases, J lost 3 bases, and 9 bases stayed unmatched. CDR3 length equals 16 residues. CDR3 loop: CASSPNPSGHFYEQYF. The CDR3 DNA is TGTGCCAGCTCACCAAACCCTAGCGGGCACTTCTACGAGCAGTACTTC. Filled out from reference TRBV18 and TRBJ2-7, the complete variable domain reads NAGVMQNPRHLVRRRGQEARLRCSPMKGHSHVYWYRQLPEEGLKFMVYLQKENIIDESGMPKERFSAEFPKEGPSILRIQQVVRGDSAAYFCASSPNPSGHFYEQYFGPGTRLTVT.

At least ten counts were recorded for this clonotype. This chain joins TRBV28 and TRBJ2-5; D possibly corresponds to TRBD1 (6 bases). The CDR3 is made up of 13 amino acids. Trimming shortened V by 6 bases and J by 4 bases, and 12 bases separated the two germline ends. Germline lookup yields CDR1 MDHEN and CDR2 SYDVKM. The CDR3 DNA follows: TGTGCCAGCAGCCCGGGGACAACAGAGACCCAGTACTTC. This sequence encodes CASSPGTTETQYF.

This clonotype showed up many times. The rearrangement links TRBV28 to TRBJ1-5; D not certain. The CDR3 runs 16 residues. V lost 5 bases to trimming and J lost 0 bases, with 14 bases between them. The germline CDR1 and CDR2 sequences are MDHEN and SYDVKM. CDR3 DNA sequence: TGTGCCAGCAGTCCGTGGATTCCATGTAGCAATCAGCCCCAGCATTTT. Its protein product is CASSPWIPCSNQPQHF.

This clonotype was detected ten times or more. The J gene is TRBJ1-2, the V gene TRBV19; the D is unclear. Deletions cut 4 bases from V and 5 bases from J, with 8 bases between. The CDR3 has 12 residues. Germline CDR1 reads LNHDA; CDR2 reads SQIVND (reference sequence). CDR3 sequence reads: CASSRPEYGYTF. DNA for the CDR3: TGTGCCAGTAGTAGGCCAGAGTATGGCTACACCTTC.

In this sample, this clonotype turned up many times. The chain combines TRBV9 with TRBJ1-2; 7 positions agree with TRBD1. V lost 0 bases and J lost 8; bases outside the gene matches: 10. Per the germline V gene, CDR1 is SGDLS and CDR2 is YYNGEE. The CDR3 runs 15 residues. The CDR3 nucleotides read TGTGCCAGCAGCGTAGGAGGACAGGACTATGAAGGCTACACCTTC. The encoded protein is CASSVGGQDYEGYTF.

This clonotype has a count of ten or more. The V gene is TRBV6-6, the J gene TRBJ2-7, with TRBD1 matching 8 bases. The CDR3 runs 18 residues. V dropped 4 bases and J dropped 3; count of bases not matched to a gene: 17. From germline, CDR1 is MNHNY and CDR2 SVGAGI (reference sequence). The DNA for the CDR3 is TGTGCCAGCAGTTTATCCCTTTCGATCTCAGGGGGCAACTACGAGCAGTACTTC. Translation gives CASSLSLSISGGNYEQYF.

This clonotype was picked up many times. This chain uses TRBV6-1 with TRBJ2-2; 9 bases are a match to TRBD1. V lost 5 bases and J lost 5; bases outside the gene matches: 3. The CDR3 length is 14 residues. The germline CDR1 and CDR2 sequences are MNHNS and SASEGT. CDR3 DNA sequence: TGTGCCAGCAGTCAAGGGACAGGGACCGGGGAGCTGTTTTTT. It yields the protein CASSQGTGTGELFF.